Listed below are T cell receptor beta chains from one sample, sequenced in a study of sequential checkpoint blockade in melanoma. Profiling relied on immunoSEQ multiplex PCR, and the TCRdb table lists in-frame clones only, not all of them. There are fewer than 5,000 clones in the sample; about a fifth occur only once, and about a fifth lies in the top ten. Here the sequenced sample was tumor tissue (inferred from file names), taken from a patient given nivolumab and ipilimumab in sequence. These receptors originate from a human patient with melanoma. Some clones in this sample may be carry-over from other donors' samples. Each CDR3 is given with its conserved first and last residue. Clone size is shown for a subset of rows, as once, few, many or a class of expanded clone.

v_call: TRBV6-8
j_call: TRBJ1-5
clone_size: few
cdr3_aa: CASRDNNNQPQHF

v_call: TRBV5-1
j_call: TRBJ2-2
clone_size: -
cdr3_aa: CASSSTTGSAGELFF

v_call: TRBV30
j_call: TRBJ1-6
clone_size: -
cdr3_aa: CASQGELWYSPLHF

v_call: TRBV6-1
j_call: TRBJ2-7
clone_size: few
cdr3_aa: CASSEAGLAYEQYF

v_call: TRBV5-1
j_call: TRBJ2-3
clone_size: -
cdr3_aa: CASSLEGSTDTQYF

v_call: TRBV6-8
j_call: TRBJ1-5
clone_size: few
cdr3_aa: CASSYSGSNQPQHF

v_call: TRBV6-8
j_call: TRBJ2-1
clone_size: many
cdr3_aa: CASTTLTSGYYNEQFF

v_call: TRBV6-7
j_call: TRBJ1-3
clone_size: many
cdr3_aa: CASSLEFLGRDYSGNTIYF

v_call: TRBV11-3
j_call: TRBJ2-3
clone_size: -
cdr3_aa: CASSLGAVGTTRLDTQYF

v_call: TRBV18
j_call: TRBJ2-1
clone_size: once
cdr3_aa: CASSQSGDSYNEQFF

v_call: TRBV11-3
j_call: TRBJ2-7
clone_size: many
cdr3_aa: CASSLGFGVRYEQYF

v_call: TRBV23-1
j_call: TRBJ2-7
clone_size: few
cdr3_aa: CASSQGRQGAYEQYF

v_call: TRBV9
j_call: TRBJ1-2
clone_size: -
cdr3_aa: CASSVNGGFGYTF

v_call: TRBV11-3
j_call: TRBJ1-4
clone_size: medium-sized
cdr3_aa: CASSLDRGKSEKLFF

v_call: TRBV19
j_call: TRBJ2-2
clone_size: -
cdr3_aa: CASSMGGGRSNTGELFF

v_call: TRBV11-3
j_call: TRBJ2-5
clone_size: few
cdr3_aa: CASSRQGGRETQYF

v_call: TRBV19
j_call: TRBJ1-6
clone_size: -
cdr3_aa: CASSMPSYNSPLHF

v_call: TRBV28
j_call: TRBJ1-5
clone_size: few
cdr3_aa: CASRAGTGAPQPQHF

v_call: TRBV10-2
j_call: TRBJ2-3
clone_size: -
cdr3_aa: CASSESILAETSTDTQYF

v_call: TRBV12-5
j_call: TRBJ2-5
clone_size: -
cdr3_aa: CASGFRWETQYF

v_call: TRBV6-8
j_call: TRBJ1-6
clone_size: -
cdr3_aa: CASILRVAVNNSPLHF

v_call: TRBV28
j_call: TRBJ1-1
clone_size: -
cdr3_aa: CASSFRGLTEAFF